This T cell receptor beta chain was obtained from a study of T cells in narcolepsy. Whole-study results and caveats: Blood of same and different patients, but not healthy controls, reportedly held recurring autoreactive clonotypes.

The table came from immunoSEQ multiplex PCR; TCRdb's copy has only in-frame clones and leaves some out. This sample has about 37,000 clones, with around 80% found just once. A remark on this clone: Antigen specificity is unknown.

This receptor was identified in a human donor in good health. Input material: memory (CD45RA-) CD4+ T cells from blood.

As DNA, the CDR3 is TGTGCCAGCTTCGGACTAGCGGGAGTCGAGCAGTACTTC. It is translated as CASFGLAGVEQYF. This chain links TRBV28 with TRBJ2-7; 13 bases agree with TRBD2. Germline-derived CDR1 and CDR2 are MDHEN and SYDVKM. This CDR3 contains 13 residues. Trimming removed 8 bases from V and 6 bases from J; junction bases left unmatched: 4.